This T cell receptor beta chain was sequenced in a study of human T cells and chemical hapten exposure. Across the study: The upper back received 0.01% DPC by patch testing, with results read at 6 days.

TCRdb fed the RACE reads into MiXCR, producing one record per CDR3 protein. There are 300,000 to 350,000 distinct CDR3 sequences in the sample; around 6.9% occur only once, and 8% to 9% lies in the top ten. Time point of the sample: patch test 1, 2 weeks after DPC sensitization. Treatment reported: therapeutic diphenylcyclopropenone sensitization with weekly scalp DPC. Prior to application of each patch test, blood was drawn. Before extraction, the whole blood was not fractionated, and total RNA was taken from it. This clonotype was seen more than once but under ten times. Trimming removed 6 bases from V and 3 bases from J, with 21 bases in between. The CDR3 sequence is 17 residues long. Germline CDR1 and CDR2: MNHEY and SMNVEV (reference sequence).

The TCR comes from a woman aged 18-35 years with alopecia areata. Some clones in this sample may be carry-over from other donors' samples. The chain joins TRBV27 to TRBJ2-1; D ambiguous. Sequences were derived from whole blood, sampled in connection with sensitization to the hapten diphenylcyclopropenone (DPC). CDR3 sequence: CASSLGAPQKYYNEQFF. CDR3 nucleotides: TGTGCCAGCAGCTTAGGTGCTCCACAGAAATACTACAATGAGCAGTTCTTC.